What follows is one T cell receptor (beta chain) and its context. This clonotype was seen repeatedly, ten times or more. Its recognized antigen is unknown. It has no much larger one-base neighbor in the sample; base qualities were not kept. The sample comes from a study of T cells in Graves' hyperthyroidism and ophthalmopathy (dated by TCRdb to the late 2010s). Background for the entire study: Peripheral blood samples were taken at the time of initial diagnosis, prior to any treatment. A discovery cohort of about 96 patients, 43 with Graves' ophthalmopathy and 55 to 60 with stable Graves' hyperthyroidism, was used to find distinguishing TCR V-J signatures. Whether ophthalmopathy could be predicted prospectively was tested in an independent validation cohort made up of some 20 hyperthyroidism patients plus 17 patients who later progressed to ophthalmopathy. The 100 or so discovery patients were divided at random into training and test sets in a 7:3 ratio. Thyroid tissue and blood T-cell repertoires from roughly 6 Graves' hyperthyroidism patients were also compared in the study. Following sampling, methimazole starting at 30 mg daily was given to hyperthyroidism patients, and high-dose intravenous methylprednisolone was given to ophthalmopathy patients. According to the paper, TCR Vbeta CDR3 sequencing was carried out on roughly 130 peripheral blood samples, which came from some 41 ophthalmopathy, approximately 72 hyperthyroidism and roughly 17 progressor patients. What the authors observed across the whole study: No statistical method was used to set the sample size in advance, and investigators knew the group allocation. During validation, the model predicted progression to ophthalmopathy a median of about 6.5 months ahead of onset, with just under 71% sensitivity and roughly 75% specificity. Ophthalmopathy was separated from stable hyperthyroidism by a 13 V-J signature model, with over 85% sensitivity and about 81% specificity obtained in cross-validation and 80%/75% obtained in testing. Most expanded thyroid clonotypes (frequency above 0.001) were also detected in blood, suggesting blood repertoires may reflect thyroid immune responses.

The hyperthyroidism patients were between 18 and 65 years old and newly diagnosed, with a disease duration of less than 2 months. Patients with uncontrolled infections, other autoimmune diseases, pregnancy or lactation were excluded. Diagnoses were based on clinical symptoms, serum thyroxine and TRAb, thyroid ultrasound and orbital computed tomography. For progressor patients, blood was drawn at the first diagnosis of hyperthyroidism, before any ophthalmopathy symptoms had appeared. PBMCs were isolated from 8 to 10 ml of fresh peripheral blood by Ficoll-Paque density gradient centrifugation. Patients classed as progressors first received a Graves' hyperthyroidism diagnosis and then went on to develop ophthalmopathy during follow-up. Total RNA was extracted with Trizol reagent, and quality was checked on an Agilent 2100 Bioanalyzer. For CDR1 and CDR2, the germline V gene (reference sequence) lists DFQATT and SNEGSKA. From cysteine to phenylalanine, the CDR3 is 15 amino acids long. Kept here is only the CDR3 DNA, which spans 45 bases and is read in frame from base 1. The V and J ends are trimmed by 6 bases and 7 bases, leaving 25 bases between them.

The TCR beta CDR3 regions were amplified from the RNA transcripts. The TCR CDR3 was subjected to a first round of RT-PCR using the HTBI primer set and the Qiagen OneStep RT-PCR kit. Libraries were constructed in a second round of multiplex PCR, after which size selection and purification were carried out. Paired-end sequencing of the libraries was performed with 100 bp reads on an Illumina HiSeq2000. Per the authors' processing: SOAPnuke was used to process the raw data, with reads discarded if the reads contained adapters or uncalled bases, had a mean Phred below 15, or lacked an exact constant-primer or identifier match. High-quality paired reads were merged using COPE v1.2.5, and each unique nucleotide sequence was defined as a clonotype. MiTCR v1.1 was used to align clonotypes to the IMGT TRBV, TRBD and TRBJ reference segments. Only V-J combinations with frequency above 0.0001, covering 99% to 99.2% of repertoires, were analysed. The TCS score was defined as F50 (clonal expansion) divided by E x V (chaos), with BLOSUM62-based TCRdist calculated between CDR3 peptides within each V-J. Welch's t-statistics and random forest reduced around 510 V-J features to under 15, which were used in a naive Bayes classifier (R e1071). TCRdb reprocessing: public reads trimmed at Q25 with fastp, clones called with MiXCR, in-frame beta chains kept. Rows with one shared CDR3 protein collapse into an entry with the most common genes and DNA. It is TCRdb's table, rather than the study itself, that gives the V and J calls and clone size. This sample comprises about 290,000 distinct CDR3 sequences, about an eighth of them detected only once. The ten largest account for 6% to 8% of the sample.

The sequence links TRBV20-1 to TRBJ2-7, with TRBD1 as a weak D call on 6 bases. The sample was blood. This sequence originates from a woman aged 30 to 39 with Graves' hyperthyroidism that later progressed to Graves' ophthalmopathy. The CDR3 protein sequence reads: CSASRAQGIATEQYF. The DNA is as follows: TGCAGTGCCTCCCGGGCACAGGGCATAGCGACGGAGCAGTACTTC.